This T cell receptor (beta chain) was obtained from a study of T cell responses to AZD1222 COVID-19 vaccine. V was pared by 4 bases and J by 5 bases, with 9 bases of the junction left unmatched. This CDR3 region has 16 residues. Germline CDR1 reads MNHEY; CDR2 reads SVGAGI. Only in-frame clones appear in the TCRdb table, and some are missing; sequencing was by immunoSEQ multiplex PCR. The sample consists of fewer than 90,000 clones, 85% to 90% of them appearing once. The origin of this receptor is an adult who received the AZD1222 COVID-19 vaccine. This chain connects TRBV6-5 to TRBJ2-2; TRBD2 matches 8 bases. The source material was peripheral blood, sampled 28 days after the second AZD1222 dose. The CDR3 loop is CASSSLSSGITGELFF. The CDR3 coding sequence is TGTGCCAGCAGTTCCCTGAGTAGCGGGATTACCGGGGAGCTGTTTTTT.